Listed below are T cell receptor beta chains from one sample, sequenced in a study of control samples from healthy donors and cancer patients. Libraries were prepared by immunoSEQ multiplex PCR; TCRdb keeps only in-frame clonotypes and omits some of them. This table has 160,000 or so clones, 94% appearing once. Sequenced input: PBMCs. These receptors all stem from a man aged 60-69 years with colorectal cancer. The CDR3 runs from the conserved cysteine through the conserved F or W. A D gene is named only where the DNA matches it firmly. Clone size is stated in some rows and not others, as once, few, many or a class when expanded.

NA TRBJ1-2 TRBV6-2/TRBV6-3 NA TGTGCCAGCAGTTACGGCGCGGCCAACTATGGCTACACCTTC CASSYGAANYGYTF
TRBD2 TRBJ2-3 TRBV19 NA TGTGCCAGTAGTATGCCTAGCGGGGGGCAACCAGATACGCAGTATTTT CASSMPSGGQPDTQYF
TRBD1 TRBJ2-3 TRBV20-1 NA TGCAGTGCTAGTTGGCAGGGGGGCACAGATACGCAGTATTTT CSASWQGGTDTQYF
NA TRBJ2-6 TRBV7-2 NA TGTGCCAGCAGCTTACGACCCGCGGCTGGGGCCAACGTCCTGACTTTC CASSLRPAAGANVLTF
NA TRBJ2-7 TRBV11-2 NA TGTGCCAGCACCAACGGGCAGGGCACTTCCTACGAGCAGTACTTC CASTNGQGTSYEQYF
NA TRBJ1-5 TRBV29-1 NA TGCAGCGTCGTTGATAACTACAATCAGCCCCAGCATTTT CSVVDNYNQPQHF
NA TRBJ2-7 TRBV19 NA TGTGCCAGTAGCTACGGGTCACGCTACGAGCAGTACTTC CASSYGSRYEQYF
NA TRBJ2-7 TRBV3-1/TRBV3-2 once TGTGCCAGCAGCTCCTGGAACTCAAACTCCTACGAGCAGTACTTC CASSSWNSNSYEQYF
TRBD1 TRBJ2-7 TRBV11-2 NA TGTGCCAGCAGCTCGACGACAGGGGGCTACGAGCAGTACTTC CASSSTTGGYEQYF
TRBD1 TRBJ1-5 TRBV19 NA TGTGCCAGTAGTACTTTGACAGGGGGCGAAGGTCAGCCCCAGCATTTT CASSTLTGGEGQPQHF
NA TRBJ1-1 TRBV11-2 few TGTGCCAGCAGCTTTACAGGGCCAACTGAAGCTTTCTTT CASSFTGPTEAFF
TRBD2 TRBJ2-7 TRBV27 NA TGTGCCAGCAATATAGCGGGGAGGGGCGGGGAGCAGTACTTC CASNIAGRGGEQYF
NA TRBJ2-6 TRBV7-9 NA TGTGCCAGCAGCCTTAGCCCCGCTGGGGCCAACGTCCTGACTTTC CASSLSPAGANVLTF
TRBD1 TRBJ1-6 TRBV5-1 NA TGCGCCAGCAGCTTGGCCCTGGACAGGGGACATTCACCCCTCCACTTT CASSLALDRGHSPLHF
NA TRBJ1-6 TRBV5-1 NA TGCGCCAGCAGCTTGGACGGGGGAAATTCACCCCTCCACTTT CASSLDGGNSPLHF
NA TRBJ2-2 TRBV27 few TGTGCCAGCAAATCTGGGGGGAACACCGGGGAGCTGTTTTTT CASKSGGNTGELFF
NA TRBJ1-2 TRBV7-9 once TGTGCCAGCAGCACGACAGTAGTGGGAGTCTATGGCTACACCTTC CASSTTVVGVYGYTF
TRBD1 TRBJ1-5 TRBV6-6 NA TGTGCCAGCAGCGCCGGGACAGGGGTAGGTCAGCCCCAGCATTTT CASSAGTGVGQPQHF
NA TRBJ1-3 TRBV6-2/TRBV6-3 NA TGTGCCAGCAGCTCCCTTTCTGGAAACACCATATATTTT CASSSLSGNTIYF
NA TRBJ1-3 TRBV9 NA TGTGCCAGCAGCAAGGGCAACTCTGGAAACACCATATATTTT CASSKGNSGNTIYF
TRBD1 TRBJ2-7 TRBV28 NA TGTGCCAGCAGTTTAACGGGACAGGTGTCAAACGAGCAGTACTTC CASSLTGQVSNEQYF
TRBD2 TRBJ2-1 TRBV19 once TGTGCCAGTAGTATAGGACTAGCGGGTGCCTACAATGAGCAGTTCTTC CASSIGLAGAYNEQFF
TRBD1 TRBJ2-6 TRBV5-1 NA TGCGCCAGCAGCTTGGACAGGGGCTCTGGGGCCAACGTCCTGACTTTC CASSLDRGSGANVLTF
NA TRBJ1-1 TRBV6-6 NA TGTGCCAGCAGTTGGGCCACAGGGAACACTGAAGCTTTCTTT CASSWATGNTEAFF
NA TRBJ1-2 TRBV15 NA TGTGCCACCAGCAGGGACCCGTGGAATTATGGCTACACCTTC CATSRDPWNYGYTF
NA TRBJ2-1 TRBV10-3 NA TGTGCCATCAGGGGGAGCTCCTACAATGAGCAGTTCTTC CAIRGSSYNEQFF
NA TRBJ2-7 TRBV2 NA TGTGCCAGCAGCGCTCGAAAGTCGGGGACCGATCGTACGGGGGAGCAGTACTTC CASSARKSGTDRTGEQYF
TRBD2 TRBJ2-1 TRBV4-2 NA TGTGCCAGCAGCCAAGAAGGACTAGGGGTATATAATGAGCAGTTCTTC CASSQEGLGVYNEQFF
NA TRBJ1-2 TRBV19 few TGTGCCAGCTCGCCAAAAGGGCGGGGGGCGATGGGCTACACCTTC CASSPKGRGAMGYTF
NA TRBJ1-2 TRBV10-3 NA TGTGCCATCAGTGAGGGCCCAGGGAGGAACTATGGCTACACCTTC CAISEGPGRNYGYTF
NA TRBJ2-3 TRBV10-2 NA TGCGCCAGCAGTGAGCAACAGGGTCAAGATACGCAGTATTTT CASSEQQGQDTQYF
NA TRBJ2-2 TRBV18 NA TGTGCCAGCTCACCACCCGACCCCCCCGGGGAGCTGTTTTTT CASSPPDPPGELFF
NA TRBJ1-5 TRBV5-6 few TGTGCCAGCAGCTTAGGGGGGCTAAGCAATCAGCCCCAGCATTTT CASSLGGLSNQPQHF
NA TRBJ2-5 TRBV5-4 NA TGTGCCAGCAGCCCAGGGGGGCCCGAAGAGACCCAGTACTTC CASSPGGPEETQYF
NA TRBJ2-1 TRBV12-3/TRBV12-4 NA TGTGCCAGCAGTTACTACAGCAATGAGCAGTTCTTC CASSYYSNEQFF
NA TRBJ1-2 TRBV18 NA TGTGCCAGCTCACCGGCGGGCTCAAACTATGGCTACACCTTC CASSPAGSNYGYTF
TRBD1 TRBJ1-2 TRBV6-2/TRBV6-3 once TGTGCCAGCAGTAAACTACCGACAGGGCGCGACTATGGCTACACCTTC CASSKLPTGRDYGYTF
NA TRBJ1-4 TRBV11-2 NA TGTGCCAGCAGCCAGGCCGCGACAGTACCTAATGAAAAACTGTTTTTT CASSQAATVPNEKLFF
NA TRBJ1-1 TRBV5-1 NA TGCGCCAGCAGCTTGACAGGTAACACTGAAGCTTTCTTT CASSLTGNTEAFF
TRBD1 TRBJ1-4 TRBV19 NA TGTGCCAGTAGTTCCTCCGGGACAGGGCCTGAAAAACTGTTTTTT CASSSSGTGPEKLFF
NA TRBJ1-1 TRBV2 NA TGTGCCAGCAGCCTCGACAGGAACACTGAAGCTTTCTTT CASSLDRNTEAFF
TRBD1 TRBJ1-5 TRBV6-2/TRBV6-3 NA TGTGCCAGCAGTTACTCGGGAGGGGGCCCTAATCAGCCCCAGCATTTT CASSYSGGGPNQPQHF
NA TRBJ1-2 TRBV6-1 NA TGTGCCAGCAGTGAAACTCCTTACCTATCCCCAGTCTATGGCTACACCTTC CASSETPYLSPVYGYTF
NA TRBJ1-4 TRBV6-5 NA TGTGCCAGCAGTTCAACTTGGACCGTGGTTAATGAAAAACTGTTTTTT CASSSTWTVVNEKLFF
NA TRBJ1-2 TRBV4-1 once TGCGCCAGCAGCCAAGATCCGGACGTGTTCTATGGCTACACCTTC CASSQDPDVFYGYTF
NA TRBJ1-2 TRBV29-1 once TGCAGCGTTGATGGTGGGACCTCCTATGGCTACACCTTC CSVDGGTSYGYTF
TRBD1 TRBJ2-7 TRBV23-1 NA TGCGCCAGCAGTCGTGGGGACAGCCCCTACGAGCAGTACTTC CASSRGDSPYEQYF
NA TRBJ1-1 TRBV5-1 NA TGCGCCAGCAGCCCCCCCAGATTGGGCACTGAAGCTTTCTTT CASSPPRLGTEAFF
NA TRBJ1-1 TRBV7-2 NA TGTGCCAGCCGCGTCGATTGGACAGAACTTGAAGCTTTCTTT CASRVDWTELEAFF
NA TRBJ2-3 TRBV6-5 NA TGTGCCAGCAGTTACCAACGGGGCTCCACAGATACGCAGTATTTT CASSYQRGSTDTQYF
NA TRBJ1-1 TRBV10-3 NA TGTGCCATCAGTGATGACGGGAGCGATGAAGCTTTCTTT CAISDDGSDEAFF
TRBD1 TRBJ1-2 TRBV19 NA TGTGCCAGTAGTTCTGTTGGGACAGGGGGCTCCTATGGCTACACCTTC CASSSVGTGGSYGYTF
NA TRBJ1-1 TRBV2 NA TGTGCCAGCAGTGGCGGGCAGAGGAACACTGAAGCTTTCTTT CASSGGQRNTEAFF
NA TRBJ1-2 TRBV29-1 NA TGCAGCGTCCTGACCGCCGAATCCCATGGCTACACCTTC CSVLTAESHGYTF